A selection of T cell receptor beta chains follows, all from one sample in a study of blood T cell repertoires in COVID-19. The data were produced by immunoSEQ multiplex PCR, yet TCRdb's version contains in-frame clones alone and is incomplete. This sample has under 250,000 clones; approximately 78% occur once, and the top ten carry 4.5% to 5.5%. Specimen: peripheral blood. These receptors all come from an older woman with COVID-19, enrolled during active disease. Both conserved end residues are part of each CDR3. The order of the fields is V gene, clone size, D gene, J gene, CDR3 protein, CDR3 DNA. The D gene is left open where the match is weak. Not every row has a clone size; where given, it reads once, few, many or a size class.

>TRBV5-1|-|-|TRBJ2-1
CASRSEGSSYNEQFF
TGCGCCAGCAGATCGGAGGGGAGCTCCTACAATGAGCAGTTCTTC
>TRBV6-5|once|-|TRBJ1-4
CASTFLRAIPTQLFF
TGTGCCAGCACTTTCCTCAGGGCCATCCCTACGCAACTGTTTTTT
>TRBV11-2|-|TRBD1|TRBJ1-2
CASSFTGGSFPEGYTF
TGTGCCAGCAGCTTTACAGGGGGCTCTTTCCCCGAGGGCTACACCTTC
>TRBV2|-|-|TRBJ1-1
CASSEAEGRAEAFF
TGTGCCAGCAGTGAAGCGGAAGGGCGGGCTGAAGCTTTCTTT
>TRBV28|few|TRBD1|TRBJ2-7
CASSLDRDLTQYF
TGTGCCAGCAGTTTAGACAGGGATTTGACGCAGTACTTC
>TRBV19|-|TRBD1|TRBJ2-1
CASSSPGTGSDEQFF
TGTGCCAGTTCCAGTCCCGGGACAGGGTCGGATGAGCAGTTCTTC
>TRBV5-1|few|-|TRBJ2-1
CASSPDGNSYNEQFF
TGCGCCAGCAGCCCGGACGGGAACTCCTACAATGAGCAGTTCTTC
>TRBV5-4|-|-|TRBJ1-6
CASSPHRVGDSPLHF
TGTGCCAGCAGCCCTCACAGGGTTGGGGATTCACCCCTCCACTTT
>TRBV6-2/TRBV6-3|-|-|TRBJ2-7
CASSRPKHRGGIYEQYF
TGTGCCAGCAGCCGACCCAAACACCGAGGAGGGATCTACGAGCAGTACTTC
>TRBV7-2|-|TRBD1|TRBJ1-6
CASSQGQGGRQGSPLHF
TGTGCCAGCAGCCAGGGACAGGGAGGCCGGCAGGGTTCACCCCTCCACTTT
>TRBV28|-|-|TRBJ1-2
CASSFRISLGYTF
TGTGCCAGCAGTTTCCGTATTTCTCTTGGCTACACCTTC
>TRBV7-3|-|-|TRBJ2-2
CASSPGGLNTGELFF
TGTGCCAGCAGCCCCGGGGGTCTGAACACCGGGGAGCTGTTTTTT
>TRBV12-5|many|TRBD2|TRBJ2-2
CASGLGGRNTGELFF
TGTGCTAGTGGTTTGGGCGGGAGGAACACCGGGGAGCTGTTTTTT
>TRBV13|-|-|TRBJ2-7
CASSHNYPYEQYF
TGTGCCAGCAGCCACAATTACCCCTACGAGCAGTACTTC
>TRBV6-6|-|-|TRBJ1-3
CASSSSEYRDTIYF
TGTGCCAGCAGTTCCTCAGAATACCGGGACACCATATATTTT
>TRBV19|-|-|TRBJ2-2
CASTGGIYTGELFF
TGTGCCAGTACTGGAGGAATCTACACCGGGGAGCTGTTTTTT
>TRBV28|-|-|TRBJ2-7
CATGQGISAREQYF
TGTGCAACCGGGCAGGGTATCAGCGCGAGGGAGCAGTACTTC
>TRBV18|-|TRBD2|TRBJ2-1
CASSPPVSGSWNEQFF
TGTGCCAGCTCACCCCCGGTTAGCGGGAGCTGGAATGAGCAGTTCTTC
>TRBV28|many|-|TRBJ1-1
CASSSWRSMNTEAFF
TGTGCCAGCAGTTCCTGGCGGAGCATGAACACTGAAGCTTTCTTT
>TRBV5-6|once|-|TRBJ2-2
CASSLEAGLSSGELFF
TGTGCCAGCAGCTTGGAGGCGGGTTTAAGTTCCGGGGAGCTGTTTTTT
>TRBV4-3|-|-|TRBJ2-2
CASSQGQFTGELFF
TGCGCCAGCAGCCAAGGACAGTTCACCGGGGAGCTGTTTTTT
>TRBV6-5|-|TRBD1|TRBJ2-1
CASSTDRGNEQFF
TGTGCCAGCAGTACCGACAGGGGGAATGAGCAGTTCTTC
>TRBV28|-|-|TRBJ2-7
CASSFLRGSSYEQYF
TGTGCCAGCAGTTTTTTGCGGGGTTCTTCCTACGAGCAGTACTTC
>TRBV6-2/TRBV6-3|-|TRBD2|TRBJ2-3
CASSLLAGYTDTQYF
TGTGCCAGCAGTCTACTAGCGGGATACACAGATACGCAGTATTTT
>TRBV6-2/TRBV6-3|few|-|TRBJ2-7
CASSYSAGKSYEQYF
TGTGCCAGCAGTTACTCTGCGGGAAAATCCTACGAGCAGTACTTC
>TRBV27|-|TRBD1|TRBJ2-1
CASSRQGSSYNEQFF
TGTGCCAGCAGTCGACAGGGGAGCTCCTACAATGAGCAGTTCTTC
>TRBV18|few|TRBD2|TRBJ2-2
CASSLAGQTGELFF
TGTGCCAGCTCACTAGCGGGTCAAACCGGGGAGCTGTTTTTT
>TRBV9|-|TRBD1|TRBJ1-2
CASSTGQGGSLGGYTF
TGTGCCAGCAGCACCGGACAGGGTGGGAGTTTGGGAGGCTACACCTTC
>TRBV19|-|TRBD1|TRBJ1-5
CASSMGQGVLYSNQPQHF
TGTGCCAGTAGTATGGGACAGGGCGTTTTATATAGCAATCAGCCCCAGCATTTT
>TRBV10-3|-|TRBD2|TRBJ2-1
CAIRPEGGVQFF
TGTGCCATCAGACCAGAGGGAGGGGTACAATTCTTC
>TRBV30|-|-|TRBJ1-1
CAWSVSTKEAFF
TGTGCCTGGAGTGTATCGACAAAGGAAGCTTTCTTT
>TRBV11-2|-|TRBD1|TRBJ2-3
CASRMTGGTDTQYF
TGTGCCAGCAGGATGACAGGGGGTACGGATACGCAGTATTTT
>TRBV15|-|TRBD2|TRBJ2-1
CATSSRGPGLAGGEQFF
TGTGCCACCAGCTCCAGAGGCCCGGGACTAGCGGGAGGCGAGCAGTTCTTC
>TRBV7-2|-|-|TRBJ1-5
CASSLVSGPSNQPQHF
TGTGCCAGCAGCTTAGTCTCTGGGCCTAGCAATCAGCCCCAGCATTTT
>TRBV5-5|-|TRBD1|TRBJ1-4
CASSLTGSNEKLFF
TGTGCCAGCAGCCTGACAGGGAGTAATGAAAAACTGTTTTTT
>TRBV7-2|-|TRBD2|TRBJ2-3
CASSAGVASTDTQYF
TGTGCCAGCAGCGCGGGGGTGGCCAGCACAGATACGCAGTATTTT
>TRBV6-5|-|TRBD1|TRBJ1-6
CASSYIAGTGNSPLHF
TGTGCCAGCAGTTATATCGCCGGGACAGGGAATTCACCCCTCCACTTT
>TRBV28|-|TRBD1|TRBJ1-1
CASNRGLVITEAFF
TGTGCCAGCAACAGGGGGCTCGTTATTACTGAAGCTTTCTTT
>TRBV5-6|-|-|TRBJ1-2
CASSLGGLQAPYGYTF
TGTGCCAGCAGCTTGGGTGGTCTCCAGGCCCCCTATGGCTACACCTTC
>TRBV10-1|-|-|TRBJ2-7
CASSESASGSYEQYF
TGCGCCAGCAGTGAATCCGCTTCGGGCTCCTACGAGCAGTACTTC
>TRBV2|many|-|TRBJ2-4
CASRDGGGYIQYF
TGTGCCAGCAGGGACGGGGGAGGATACATTCAGTACTTC
>TRBV30|-|-|TRBJ1-2
CAWFSWELGYGYTF
TGTGCCTGGTTCAGTTGGGAGCTAGGCTATGGCTACACCTTC
>TRBV5-1|-|TRBD2|TRBJ2-2
CASRSGAPGTGELFF
TGCGCCAGCCGCAGCGGGGCCCCTGGCACCGGGGAGCTGTTTTTT
>TRBV6-5|-|TRBD1|TRBJ1-1
CASSYSGTGAFF
TGTGCCAGCAGTTACTCGGGGACAGGAGCTTTCTTT
>TRBV20-1|-|-|TRBJ1-5
CSASTTGLDQPQHF
TGCAGTGCTAGTACCACAGGGTTGGATCAGCCCCAGCATTTT
>TRBV28|-|-|TRBJ1-4
CASSGGGAQGEKLFF
TGTGCCAGCAGTGGCGGCGGGGCGCAGGGTGAAAAACTGTTTTTT
>TRBV6-1|few|TRBD2|TRBJ2-1
CASSEEAGGGRNEQFF
TGTGCCAGCAGTGAAGAGGCGGGAGGCGGTAGAAATGAGCAGTTCTTC